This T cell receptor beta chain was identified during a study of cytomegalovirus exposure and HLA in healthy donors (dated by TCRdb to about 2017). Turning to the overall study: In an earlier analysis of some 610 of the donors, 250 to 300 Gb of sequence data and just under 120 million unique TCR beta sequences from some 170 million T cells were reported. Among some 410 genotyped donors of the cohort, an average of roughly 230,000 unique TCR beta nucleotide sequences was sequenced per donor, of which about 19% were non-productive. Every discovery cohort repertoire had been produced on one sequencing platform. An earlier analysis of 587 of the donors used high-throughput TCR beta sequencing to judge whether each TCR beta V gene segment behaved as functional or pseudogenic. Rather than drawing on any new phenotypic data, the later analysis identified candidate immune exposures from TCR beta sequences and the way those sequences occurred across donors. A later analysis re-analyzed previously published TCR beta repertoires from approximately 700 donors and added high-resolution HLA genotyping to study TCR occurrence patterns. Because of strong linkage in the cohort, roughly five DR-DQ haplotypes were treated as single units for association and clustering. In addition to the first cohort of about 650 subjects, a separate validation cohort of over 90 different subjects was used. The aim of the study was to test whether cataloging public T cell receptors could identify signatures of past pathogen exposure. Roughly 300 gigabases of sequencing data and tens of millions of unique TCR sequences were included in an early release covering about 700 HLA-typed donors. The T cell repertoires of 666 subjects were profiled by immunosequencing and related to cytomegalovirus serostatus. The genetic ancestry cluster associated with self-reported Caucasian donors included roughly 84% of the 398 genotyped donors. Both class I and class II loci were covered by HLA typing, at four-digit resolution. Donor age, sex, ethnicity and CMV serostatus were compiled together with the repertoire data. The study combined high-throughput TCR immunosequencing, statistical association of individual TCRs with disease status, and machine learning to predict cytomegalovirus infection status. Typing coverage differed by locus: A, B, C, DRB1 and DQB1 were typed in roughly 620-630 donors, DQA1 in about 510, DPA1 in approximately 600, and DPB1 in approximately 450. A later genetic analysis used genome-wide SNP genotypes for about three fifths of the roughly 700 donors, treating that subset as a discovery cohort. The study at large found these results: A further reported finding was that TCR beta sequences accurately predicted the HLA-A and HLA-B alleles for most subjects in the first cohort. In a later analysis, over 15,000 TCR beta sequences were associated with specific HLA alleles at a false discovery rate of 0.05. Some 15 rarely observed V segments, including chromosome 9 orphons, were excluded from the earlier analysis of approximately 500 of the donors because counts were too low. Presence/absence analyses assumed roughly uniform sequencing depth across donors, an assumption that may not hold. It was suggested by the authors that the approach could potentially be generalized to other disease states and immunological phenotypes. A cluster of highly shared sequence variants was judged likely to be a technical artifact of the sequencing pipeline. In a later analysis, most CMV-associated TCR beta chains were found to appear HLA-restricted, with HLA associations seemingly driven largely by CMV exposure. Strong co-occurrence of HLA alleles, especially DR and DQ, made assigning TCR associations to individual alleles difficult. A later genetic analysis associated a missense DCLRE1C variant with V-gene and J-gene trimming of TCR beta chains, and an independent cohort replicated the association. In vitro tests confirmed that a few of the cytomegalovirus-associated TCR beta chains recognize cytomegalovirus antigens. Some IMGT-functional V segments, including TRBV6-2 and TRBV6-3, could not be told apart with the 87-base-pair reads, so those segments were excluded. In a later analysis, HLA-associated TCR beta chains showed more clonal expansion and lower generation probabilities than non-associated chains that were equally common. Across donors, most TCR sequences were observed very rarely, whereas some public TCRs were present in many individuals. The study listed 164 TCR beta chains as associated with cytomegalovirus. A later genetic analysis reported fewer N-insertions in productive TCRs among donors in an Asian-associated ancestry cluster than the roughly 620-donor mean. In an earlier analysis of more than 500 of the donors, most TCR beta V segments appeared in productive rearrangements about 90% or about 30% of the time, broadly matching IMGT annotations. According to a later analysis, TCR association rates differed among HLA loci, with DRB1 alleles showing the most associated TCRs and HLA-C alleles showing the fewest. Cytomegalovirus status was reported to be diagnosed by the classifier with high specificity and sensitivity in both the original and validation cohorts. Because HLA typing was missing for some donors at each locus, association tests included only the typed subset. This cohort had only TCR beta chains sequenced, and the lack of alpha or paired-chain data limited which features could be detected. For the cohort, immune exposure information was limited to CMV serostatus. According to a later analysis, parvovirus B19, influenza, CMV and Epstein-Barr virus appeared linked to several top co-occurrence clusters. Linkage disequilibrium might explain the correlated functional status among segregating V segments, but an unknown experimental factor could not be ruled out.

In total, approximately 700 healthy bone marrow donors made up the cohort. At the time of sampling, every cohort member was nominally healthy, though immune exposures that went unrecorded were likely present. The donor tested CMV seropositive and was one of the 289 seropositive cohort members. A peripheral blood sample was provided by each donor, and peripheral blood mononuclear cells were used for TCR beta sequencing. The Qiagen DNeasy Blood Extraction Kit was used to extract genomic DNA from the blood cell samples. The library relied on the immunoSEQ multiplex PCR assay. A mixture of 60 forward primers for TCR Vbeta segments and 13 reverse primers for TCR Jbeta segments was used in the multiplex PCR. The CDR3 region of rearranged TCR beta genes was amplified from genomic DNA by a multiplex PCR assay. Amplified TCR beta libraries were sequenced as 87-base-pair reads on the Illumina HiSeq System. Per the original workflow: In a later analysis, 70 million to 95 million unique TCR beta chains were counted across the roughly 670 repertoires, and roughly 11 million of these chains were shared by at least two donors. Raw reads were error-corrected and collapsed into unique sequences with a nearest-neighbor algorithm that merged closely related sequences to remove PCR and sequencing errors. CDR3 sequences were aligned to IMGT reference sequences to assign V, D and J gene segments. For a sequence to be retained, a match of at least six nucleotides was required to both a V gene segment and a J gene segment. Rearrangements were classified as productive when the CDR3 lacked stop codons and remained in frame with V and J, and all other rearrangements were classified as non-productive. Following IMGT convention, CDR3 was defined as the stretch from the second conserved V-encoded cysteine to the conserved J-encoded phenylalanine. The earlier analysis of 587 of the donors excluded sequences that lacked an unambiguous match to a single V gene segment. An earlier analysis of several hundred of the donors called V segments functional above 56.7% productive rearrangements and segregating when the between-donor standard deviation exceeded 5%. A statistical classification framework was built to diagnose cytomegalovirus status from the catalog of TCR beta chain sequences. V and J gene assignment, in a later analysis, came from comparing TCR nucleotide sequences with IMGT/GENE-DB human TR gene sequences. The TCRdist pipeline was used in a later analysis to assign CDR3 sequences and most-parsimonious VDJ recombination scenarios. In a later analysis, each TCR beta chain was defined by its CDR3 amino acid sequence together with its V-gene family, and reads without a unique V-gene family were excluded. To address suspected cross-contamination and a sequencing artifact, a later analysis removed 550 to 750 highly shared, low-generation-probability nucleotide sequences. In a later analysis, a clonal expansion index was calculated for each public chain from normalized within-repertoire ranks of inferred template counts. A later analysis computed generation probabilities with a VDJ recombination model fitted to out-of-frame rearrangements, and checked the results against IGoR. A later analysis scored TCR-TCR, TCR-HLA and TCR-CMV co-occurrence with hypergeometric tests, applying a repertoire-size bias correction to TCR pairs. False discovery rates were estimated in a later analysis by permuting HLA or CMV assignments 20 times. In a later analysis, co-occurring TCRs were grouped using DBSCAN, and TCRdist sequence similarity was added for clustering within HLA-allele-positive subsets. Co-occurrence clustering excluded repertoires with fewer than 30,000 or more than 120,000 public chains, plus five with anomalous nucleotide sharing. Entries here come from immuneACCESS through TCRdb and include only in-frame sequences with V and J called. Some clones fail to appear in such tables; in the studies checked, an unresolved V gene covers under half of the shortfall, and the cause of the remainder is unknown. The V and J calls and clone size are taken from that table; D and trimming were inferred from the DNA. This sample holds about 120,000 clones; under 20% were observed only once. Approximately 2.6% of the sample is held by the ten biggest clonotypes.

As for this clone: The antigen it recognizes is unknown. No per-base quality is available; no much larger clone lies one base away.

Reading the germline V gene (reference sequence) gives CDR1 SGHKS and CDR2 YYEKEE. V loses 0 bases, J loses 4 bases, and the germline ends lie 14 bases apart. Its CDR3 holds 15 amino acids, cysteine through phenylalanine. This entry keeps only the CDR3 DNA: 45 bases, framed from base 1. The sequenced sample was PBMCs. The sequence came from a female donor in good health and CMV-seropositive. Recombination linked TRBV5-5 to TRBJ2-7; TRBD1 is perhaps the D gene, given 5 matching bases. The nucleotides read TGTGCCAGCAGCTTGGGACAGTCATTCGAATACGAGCAGTACTTC. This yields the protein CASSLGQSFEYEQYF.